This note documents a single TCR beta chain sequence. The antigen remains unidentified. Treatment here: about 20 received Ad26.COV2.S at low or high dose, single or two shots; 5 received placebo; per-sample allocation not given. Sampling took place 63 days after the first vaccine or placebo injection. The data were taken from a study of Ad26.COV2.S vaccination and SARS-CoV-2 variants. Overall study context: Intramuscular Ad26.COV2.S doses were given once or twice, 56 days apart. Study results and caveats: Vaccine recipients posted higher spike-specific TCR breadth than their placebo counterparts. Reportedly, after vaccination the spike-specific CD8+ and CD4+ T cell responses displayed substantial breadth. Total responses of T cells may have been underestimated by the analyses of TCR breadth and depth.

Looked up from germline, CDR1 is SGDLS and CDR2 is YYNGEE. This CDR3 spans 15 amino acids. V shed 2 bases and J 4 bases; nucleotides not matched to a gene: 5. Profiled with immunoSEQ multiplex PCR; TCRdb holds only in-frame clones, not every one. Found here are some 340,000 clones, approximately 86% of them singletons; the top ten hold 2.1%. The gene calls are TRBV9 and TRBJ1-2; 10 nucleotides match TRBD1. Sequencing was performed on peripheral blood, taken in a trial of Ad26.COV2.S vaccine versus placebo. The receptor's source is a person aged 18-60 years who received the Ad26.COV2.S COVID-19 vaccine or a placebo. This chain's CDR3 is CASSVDRGRIYGYTF. The CDR3 nucleotides are TGTGCCAGCAGCGTTGACAGGGGGCGAATCTATGGCTACACCTTC.